What follows are 32 T cell receptor beta chains derived from one specimen sequenced in a study of metastatic and nonmetastatic thyroid tumors (TCRdb year 2020). Receptor amplification or capture employed PCR. TCRdb shows the sequencer as Illumina HiSeq 4000. TCRdb reprocessed the public reads (quality trimming at Q25 with fastp, clone calling with MiXCR) and kept in-frame beta chains. This sample lists under 100,000 clones; around 9.1% were detected once. The ten largest make up 8.8% of the sample. None of the patients had been given any treatment before thyroid surgery. The sequenced sample was blood. The receptors shown here come from a female donor with papillary thyroid cancer or a benign thyroid nodule (not recorded which). Some clones in this sample may be carry-over from other donors' samples.

This clone appeared many times. This chain uses TRBV20-1 with TRBJ2-7; D unresolved. The CDR3 spans 13 residues. Trimming shortened V by 2 bases and J by 0 bases, and 8 bases separated the two germline ends. Germline V gene sequence: CDR1 DFQATT, CDR2 SNEGSKA (reference sequence). The CDR3 DNA reads TGCAGTGCTAGATCCACAGTCTCCTACGAGCAGTACTTC. Its protein product is CSARSTVSYEQYF.

This clone was seen repeatedly, ten times or more. The genes are TRBV28 and TRBJ2-5; D is unclear. Per germline, CDR1 MDHEN and CDR2 SYDVKM. CDR3 length: 9 residues. V gave up 6 bases and J gave up 10 bases, with 6 bases separating them. CDR3 sequence: CASSMSQYF. The CDR3 nucleotides read TGTGCCAGCAGCATGAGCCAGTACTTC.

As regards this clone: This may arise from a read error, as a much more abundant clone is one base away. V usage is TRBV7-9 and J usage is TRBJ2-3; D gene uncertain. This CDR3 has 12 amino acids. The germline V gene encodes CDR1 SEHNR and CDR2 FQNEAQ (reference sequence). The CDR3 bases are TGTGCCAACAGCTTAGCTGATGTTACGCAGTATTTT. It is translated as CANSLADVTQYF.

This clone appeared many times. This sequence joins TRBV6-1 and TRBJ2-5; a possible D gene is TRBD1 (6 bases). V was pared by 6 bases and J by 2 bases, with 13 bases between. The CDR3 loop spans 14 amino acids. Germline loops: CDR1 MNHNS, CDR2 SASEGT. The CDR3 DNA sequence: TGTGCCAGCAGGAGGACAGCTTCTCAAGAGACCCAGTACTTC. This sequence encodes CASRRTASQETQYF.

This clone was observed many times. The same CDR3 also results from other DNA sequences found in this sample. V usage is TRBV11-2 and J usage is TRBJ2-3, with 8 nucleotides matching TRBD2. J was trimmed by 2 bases and V by 5 bases; bases with no gene match: 9. Germline lookup yields CDR1 SGHAT and CDR2 FQNNGV. CDR3 size: 16 residues. The DNA of the CDR3 is TGTGCCAGCAGCCGCGATAGCGGGGTTGACACAGATACGCAGTATTTT. Amino acid sequence: CASSRDSGVDTDTQYF.

The chain has TRBV20-1 and TRBJ2-7; TRBD1 matches at 8 bases. Per the germline V gene, CDR1 is DFQATT and CDR2 is SNEGSKA (reference sequence). This CDR3 contains 13 residues. J gave up 2 bases and V 6 bases, and 6 bases lay outside the gene matches. The CDR3 bases are TGCAGTGCAAGCAGGACAGGGCCCTACGAGCAGTACTTC. It codes for CSASRTGPYEQYF.

This clone was detected ten times or more. V is TRBV19 and J is TRBJ2-7, with 7 bases lining up with TRBD2. Germline CDR1 is LNHDA and CDR2 is SQIVND (reference sequence). The V gene end was trimmed by 1 base and the J gene end by 2 bases; junction bases not matched to a gene: 8. The CDR3 consists of 16 residues. CDR3 DNA sequence: TGTGCCAGTAGTATAGTTTCTGCGGGGGAGGCCTACGAGCAGTACTTC. Protein: CASSIVSAGEAYEQYF.

Many counts were recorded for this clone. The chain combines TRBV11-2 with TRBJ1-2; no clear D. CDR3 length: 14 amino acids. Germline CDR1 and CDR2: SGHAT and FQNNGV. V lost 4 bases and J 1 base, leaving 10 bases between the germline ends. CDR3 sequence reads: CASSSRRGNYGYTF. CDR3 in DNA: TGTGCCAGCAGCTCCCGCCGGGGTAACTATGGCTACACCTTC.

This clone was counted ten times or more. The rearrangement uses TRBV3-1 and TRBJ2-1; 14 bases map to TRBD2. The V segment lost 0 bases and the J segment 8 bases; nucleotides outside the gene matches: 12. The CDR3 covers 19 residues. CDR1 and CDR2 from the germline V gene are LGHDT and YNNKEL (reference sequence). The CDR3 region has the DNA TGTGCCAGCAGCCAAGATAGTATAGGGAGGACTAGCGGGGGGTATGAGCAGTTCTTC. This sequence encodes CASSQDSIGRTSGGYEQFF.

In its sample, this clone was seen many times. The chain joins TRBV11-1 to TRBJ2-3, with 10 bases aligning to TRBD2. The germline CDR1 and CDR2 sequences are SGHAT and FQDESV (reference sequence). CDR3 length: 16 amino acids. J gave up 1 base and V 1 base, and 2 bases lay outside the gene matches. As DNA, the CDR3 is TGTGCCAGCAGCTTAGGGCTAGCGGGGGGCACAGATACGCAGTATTTT. Translated: CASSLGLAGGTDTQYF. The complete variable domain, with remaining parts taken from reference TRBV11-1 and TRBJ2-3, reads EAEVAQSPRYKITEKSQAVAFWCDPISGHATLYWYRQILGQGPELLVQFQDESVVDDSQLPKDRFSAERLKGVDSTLKIQPAELGDSAMYLCASSLGLAGGTDTQYFGPGTRLTVL.

The sample holds many counts of this clone. This rearrangement joins TRBV3-1 to TRBJ2-7, with D maybe TRBD2 (6 bases). The germline gives CDR1 LGHDT, CDR2 YNNKEL (reference sequence). The CDR3 sequence is 11 residues long. V was shortened by 8 bases and J by 6 bases, with 11 bases between the two germline ends. Written as DNA, the CDR3 is TGTGCCAGCGGTAAAGCGGGCGAGCAGTACTTC. Its translation: CASGKAGEQYF.

The V gene is TRBV6-1, the J gene TRBJ2-5; 8 nucleotides align to TRBD1. The CDR3 sequence is 14 residues long. CDR1 and CDR2 (germline): MNHNS, SASEGT. Trimming cost V 3 bases and J 3 bases; bases outside gene matches: 3. The CDR3 loop is CASSEGQEEETQYF. In DNA form, the CDR3 reads TGTGCCAGCAGTGAGGGACAGGAAGAAGAGACCCAGTACTTC.

This clone occurred many times. This CDR3 is CASSESPWGTQETQYF. CDR3 sequence (DNA): TGTGCCAGCAGCGAGTCCCCGTGGGGGACACAAGAGACCCAGTACTTC. The chain links TRBV9 to TRBJ2-5; possibly TRBD1 for D (6 bases). The CDR3 consists of 16 residues. V was clipped by 3 bases and J by 2 bases, with 17 bases between them. The germline V gene has CDR1 SGDLS and CDR2 YYNGEE.

This clone was recorded at least ten times. The J gene is TRBJ2-1, the V gene TRBV15, with D tentatively TRBD1 (6 bases). Germline V gene lookup returns CDR1 LNHNV and CDR2 YYDKDF (reference sequence). Trimming stripped 0 bases from V and 13 bases from J, with 13 bases between. The CDR3 loop spans 13 amino acids. The CDR3 sequence: CATSRDRDMGQFF. The CDR3 DNA reads as TGTGCCACCAGCAGAGATCGGGACATGGGACAGTTCTTC.

At least ten counts were recorded for this clone. The rearrangement links TRBV5-4 to TRBJ2-7; 12 bases align to TRBD2. CDR3 length: 15 amino acids. Germline values: CDR1 SGHNT, CDR2 YYREEE (reference sequence). With 5 bases clipped from V and 3 bases from J, the junction kept 6 bases outside the gene matches. CDR3 amino acids: CASRPGLAGNYEQYF. The DNA of the CDR3 is TGTGCCAGCAGGCCCGGACTAGCGGGAAACTACGAGCAGTACTTC.

This clone was counted a single time. Since a much larger clone is just one base distant, this may be a read error. CDR3 sequence (DNA): TGTGCCATCAGTCCGGGCGGCCTAGGGGGCGAGCAGTACTTC. Translating it yields CAISPGGLGGEQYF. The V call is TRBV14, the J call TRBJ2-7; perhaps TRBD1 as D (6 bases). This CDR3 region has 14 residues. Between the trimmed V and J ends, which lost 10 bases and 6 bases, there was a span of 22 bases. CDR1 SGHDN and CDR2 FVKESK come from the germline V gene. The whole variable domain, filled in from reference TRBV14 and TRBJ2-7, reads EAGVTQFPSHSVIEKGQTVTLRCDPISGHDNLYWYRRVMGKEIKFLLHFVKESKQDESGMPNNRFLAERTGGTYSTLKVQPAELEDSGVYFCAISPGGLGGEQYFGPGTRLTVT.

This clone has a count of ten or more. The chain combines TRBV11-2 with TRBJ1-3; D possibly corresponds to TRBD1 (5 bases). The CDR3 length is 16 residues. Germline V gene data show CDR1 as SGHAT and CDR2 as FQNNGV. Trimming stripped 2 bases from V and 3 bases from J, with 14 bases between. CDR3 residues: CASSLFGGSSGNTIYF. The CDR3 DNA is TGTGCCAGCAGCTTATTCGGGGGGTCTAGTGGAAACACCATATATTTT.

Concerning this clone itself: This may arise from a read error, as a much more abundant clone is one base away. The gene calls are TRBV19 and TRBJ2-3; perhaps TRBD1 as D (6 bases). Germline assignment: CDR1 LNHDA and CDR2 SQIVND (reference sequence). The CDR3 has 12 amino acids. Trimming stripped 5 bases from V and 11 bases from J, with 14 bases between. The CDR3 sequence: CASSPQGYQQYF. DNA for the CDR3: TGTGCCAGTAGTCCCCAGGGGTATCAGCAGTATTTT.

This clone was seen repeatedly, ten times or more. V gene TRBV7-2 combines with J gene TRBJ1-2; perhaps TRBD1 as D (6 bases). The CDR3 spans 14 residues. In germline, CDR1 is SGHTA, CDR2 FQGNSA. V dropped 5 bases and J dropped 6 bases, with 16 bases sitting between them. This chain's CDR3 is CASSRRRTVDGYTF. CDR3 nucleotides: TGTGCCAGCAGCCGAAGAAGGACAGTAGATGGCTACACCTTC.

This clone was seen more than once but under ten times. This may come from a read error, since a much larger clone is one base off. This chain links TRBV6-9 with TRBJ1-1; D is ambiguous. The CDR3 totals 14 residues. Per germline, CDR1 MNHGY and CDR2 SVAAGI. The CDR3 region is CAGSQTPDSDSAFF. CDR3 in DNA: TGCGCCGGCAGTCAAACTCCGGACTCCGACTCAGCTTTCTTT.

This clone was picked up many times. The rearrangement uses TRBV11-2 and TRBJ2-2; perhaps TRBD2 as D (7 bases). The CDR3 loop spans 16 amino acids. Trimming stripped 6 bases from V and 2 bases from J, with 16 bases between. Germline assignment: CDR1 SGHAT and CDR2 FQNNGV. CDR3 in amino acids: CASRQTGGGNTGELFF. CDR3 nucleotide sequence: TGTGCCAGCAGACAAACGGGGGGCGGAAACACCGGGGAGCTGTTTTTT.

This clone was counted only a few times. The chain employs TRBV20-1 and TRBJ1-2; D remains unclear. Germline V gene sequence: CDR1 DFQATT, CDR2 SNEGSKA (reference sequence). The CDR3 loop spans 12 amino acids. The V and J ends lost 3 bases and 0 bases respectively, with 5 bases between them. CDR3: CSASSTNYGYTF. DNA for the CDR3: TGCAGTGCTAGTTCAACTAACTATGGCTACACCTTC.

About this clone: This may be a read error: a much more frequent sequence differs by one nucleotide. The same CDR3 also results from other DNA sequences found in this sample. The genes are TRBV7-3 and TRBJ2-3; 9 nucleotides match TRBD2. J gave up 6 bases and V 3 bases, and 7 bases lay outside the gene matches. The CDR3 totals 15 residues. Germline values: CDR1 SGHTA, CDR2 FQGTGA. The CDR3 reads CASSLRAGGLDTQYF. In nucleotides, the CDR3 is TGTGCCAGCAGCTTGAGAGCGGGGGGTCTTGATACGCAGTATTTT. Together with reference TRBV7-3 and TRBJ2-3, the CDR3 gives the full variable domain: GAGVSQTPSNKVTEKGKYVELRCDPISGHTALYWYRQSLGQGPEFLIYFQGTGAADDSGLPNDRFFAVRPEGSVSTLKIQRTERGDSAVYLCASSLRAGGLDTQYFGPGTRLTVL.

V gene TRBV10-1 combines with J gene TRBJ2-2; D not certain. Between the trimmed V and J ends, which lost 8 bases and 3 bases, there was a span of 10 bases. Germline CDR1 is WNHNN and CDR2 is SYGVQD (reference sequence). The CDR3 consists of 13 residues. The CDR3 nucleotides are TGCGCCAGCCAAAGGTCAGACACCGGGGAGCTGTTTTTT. It encodes CASQRSDTGELFF.

This clone was detected many times. The rearrangement uses TRBV5-1 and TRBJ2-2; D not certain. V lost 0 bases and J lost 3, with 9 bases in between. The CDR3 is made up of 15 amino acids. Germline V gene sequence: CDR1 SGHRS, CDR2 YFSETQ. The CDR3 region is CASSLVGIHTGELFF. The CDR3 coding sequence is TGCGCCAGCAGCTTGGTAGGAATCCACACCGGGGAGCTGTTTTTT.

This clone was seen ten or more times. V gene TRBV6-1 combines with J gene TRBJ2-1; 12 nucleotides match TRBD2. This CDR3 contains 16 residues. Germline CDR1 MNHNS, CDR2 SASEGT. The J segment lost 0 bases and the V segment lost 6 bases, leaving 3 bases of the junction unmatched. CDR3 coding DNA: TGTGCCAGCAGGGCTAGCGGGGGGGTCTCCTACAATGAGCAGTTCTTC. Its protein product is CASRASGGVSYNEQFF.

The sample holds many counts of this clone. The V gene is TRBV7-2, the J gene TRBJ2-7; possibly TRBD1 for D (5 bases). This CDR3 contains 15 residues. Trimming cost V 1 base and J 2 bases, with 12 bases left between them. Germline V gene sequence: CDR1 SGHTA, CDR2 FQGNSA. The CDR3 reads CASSLGVDRAYEQYF. In nucleotides, the CDR3 is TGTGCCAGCAGCTTAGGGGTCGACAGAGCCTACGAGCAGTACTTC.

The V call is TRBV11-2, the J call TRBJ2-7; TRBD2 matches 13 bases. Germline-derived CDR1 and CDR2 are SGHAT and FQNNGV. V shed 4 bases, J shed 9 bases, and the junction held 3 bases outside the gene matches. The CDR3 runs to 13 residues. The CDR3 DNA is TGTGCCAGCAGCTCGGGACTAGCGGGGATGCAGTACTTC. Amino acids: CASSSGLAGMQYF.

This clone was detected many times. A much larger clone sits a single nucleotide away, making a read error possible. Other DNA sequences in this sample translate to the same CDR3. The CDR3 coding sequence is TGTGCCAGCAGTGAAGGGGAGAACCATGGCTACACCTTC. Protein sequence: CASSEGENHGYTF. The chain joins TRBV6-1 to TRBJ1-2; D unclear. V was shortened by 1 base and J by 6 bases, with 9 bases between the two germline ends. This CDR3 spans 13 amino acids. CDR1 MNHNS and CDR2 SASEGT come from the germline V gene.

This clone was seen many times. V gene TRBV20-1 combines with J gene TRBJ2-5; 8 nucleotides match TRBD2. Germline V CDR1 and CDR2: DFQATT, SNEGSKA (reference sequence). This CDR3 comprises 14 residues. Trimming at V came to 1 base and at J to 2 bases, leaving 3 bases not matched to a gene. The CDR3 sequence: CSARVLAGQETQYF. The CDR3 region has the DNA TGCAGTGCTAGAGTGTTAGCGGGGCAAGAGACCCAGTACTTC.

The table lists this clone with a few counts. An end of the junction does not agree with germline; a read error may underlie this. J is TRBJ2-5 and V is TRBV19; D is uncertain. Germline CDR1 reads LNHDA; CDR2 reads SQIVND (reference sequence). The CDR3 runs to 15 residues. The CDR3, as DNA: TGTGCCAGTAGTCCCGAGATGGGATGGGCGGAGACCCAGTGCTTC. This translates into CASSPEMGWAETQCF.

The J gene is TRBJ1-2, the V gene TRBV6-1, with TRBD1 matching 10 bases. This CDR3 has 13 amino acids. In germline, CDR1 is MNHNS, CDR2 SASEGT. V lost 6 bases and J lost 7; bases outside the gene matches: 5. CDR3 DNA sequence: TGTGCCAGCAGGGAGACAGGGGGCTCTGGCTACACCTTC. Translating it yields CASRETGGSGYTF.